The entry that follows covers one TCR beta chain sequence. The antigen is undetermined. This entry comes from a study of shared clonotypes between healthy human individuals. Germline assignment: CDR1 SEHNR and CDR2 FQNEAQ (reference sequence). The CDR3 is 15 amino acids. V was trimmed by 3 bases and J by 2 bases, leaving 13 bases between them. Notes on the study in general: The study's rarefaction showed incomplete sorted-subset sequencing despite large depth.

CD8 cells regarded as naive lacked CD45RO, were positively chosen for CCR7, and omitted terminally differentiated effector memory CD45RA+ cells. This was a deep-level run. Sequencing was performed with immunoSEQ multiplex PCR; in TCRdb, only in-frame clones are kept and a portion is missing. The sample has roughly 1,800,000 clones; approximately 94% are singletons. The gene calls are TRBV7-9 and TRBJ1-1; no clear D. Sequencing was done on a sample of naive CD8+ T cells sorted from blood. The source is a man younger than 35 in good health. DNA of the CDR3: TGTGCCAGCAGCTTTAGGGAAATTGGAAACACTGAAGCTTTCTTT. It encodes CASSFREIGNTEAFF.